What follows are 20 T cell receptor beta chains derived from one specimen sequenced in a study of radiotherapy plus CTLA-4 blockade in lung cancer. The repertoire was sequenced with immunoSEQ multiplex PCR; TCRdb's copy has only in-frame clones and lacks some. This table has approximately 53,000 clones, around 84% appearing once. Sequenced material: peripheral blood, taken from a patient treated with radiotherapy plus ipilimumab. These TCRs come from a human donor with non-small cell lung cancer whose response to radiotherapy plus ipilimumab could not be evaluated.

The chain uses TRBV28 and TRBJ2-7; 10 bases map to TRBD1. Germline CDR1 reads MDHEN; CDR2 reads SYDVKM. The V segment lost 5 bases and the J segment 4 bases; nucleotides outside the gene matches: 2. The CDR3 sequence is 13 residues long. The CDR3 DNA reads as TGTGCCAGCAGTGGGGACAGGGGTTACGAGCAGTACTTC. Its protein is CASSGDRGYEQYF.

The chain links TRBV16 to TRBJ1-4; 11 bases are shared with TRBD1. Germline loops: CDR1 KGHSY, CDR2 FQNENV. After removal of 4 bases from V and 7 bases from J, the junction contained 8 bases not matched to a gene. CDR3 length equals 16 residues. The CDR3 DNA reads TGTGCCAGCAGCCGCCAGAGAGGGACAGGGGGTGAAAAACTGTTTTTT. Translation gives CASSRQRGTGGEKLFF.

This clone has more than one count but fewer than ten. The CDR3 reads CASSQGRLAVDDEQYF. The CDR3 DNA follows: TGTGCCAGCAGCCAAGGCCGACTAGCGGTAGACGACGAGCAGTACTTC. The rearrangement links TRBV4-2 to TRBJ2-7, with 9 nucleotides matching TRBD2. Germline trimming cut 1 base from V and 5 bases from J; bases unmatched to any gene: 9. This CDR3 region has 16 residues. CDR1 and CDR2 (germline): LGHNA, YNFKEQ.

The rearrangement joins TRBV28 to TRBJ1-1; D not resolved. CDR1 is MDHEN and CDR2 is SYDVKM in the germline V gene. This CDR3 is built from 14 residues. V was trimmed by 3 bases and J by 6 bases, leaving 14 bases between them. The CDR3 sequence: CASSLLDAIPEAFF. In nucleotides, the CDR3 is TGTGCCAGCAGTTTGCTTGATGCGATCCCTGAAGCTTTCTTT.

CDR3 region: CASRATTGRYEQYF. As DNA, the CDR3 is TGTGCCAGCAGGGCAACGACAGGGCGATACGAGCAGTACTTC. This rearrangement joins TRBV6-6 to TRBJ2-5; 7 nucleotides align to TRBD1. The tail of the sequence fits TRBJ2-7 better, so the J call may be wrong. The CDR3 contains 14 residues. Germline CDR1 reads MNHNY; CDR2 reads SVGAGI (reference sequence).

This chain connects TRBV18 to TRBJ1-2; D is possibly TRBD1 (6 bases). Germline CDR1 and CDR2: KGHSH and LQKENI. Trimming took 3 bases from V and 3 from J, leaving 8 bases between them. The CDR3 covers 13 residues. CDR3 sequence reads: CASSPDRYYGYTF. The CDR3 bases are TGTGCCAGCTCACCGGACAGATACTATGGCTACACCTTC.

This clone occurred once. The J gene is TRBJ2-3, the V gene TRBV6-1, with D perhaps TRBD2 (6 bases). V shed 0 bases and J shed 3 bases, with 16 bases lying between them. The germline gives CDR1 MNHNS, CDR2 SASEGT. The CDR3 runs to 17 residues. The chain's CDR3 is CASSEALLGGLTDTQYF. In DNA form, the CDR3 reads TGTGCCAGCAGTGAAGCGCTCCTGGGGGGTCTGACAGATACGCAGTATTTT.

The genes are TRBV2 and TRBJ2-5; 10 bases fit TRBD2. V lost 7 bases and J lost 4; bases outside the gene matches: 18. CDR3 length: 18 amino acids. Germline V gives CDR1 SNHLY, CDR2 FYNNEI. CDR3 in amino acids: CASTHGASGRGVRETQYF. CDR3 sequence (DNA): TGTGCCAGCACCCACGGGGCTAGCGGGAGAGGGGTGAGAGAGACCCAGTACTTC.

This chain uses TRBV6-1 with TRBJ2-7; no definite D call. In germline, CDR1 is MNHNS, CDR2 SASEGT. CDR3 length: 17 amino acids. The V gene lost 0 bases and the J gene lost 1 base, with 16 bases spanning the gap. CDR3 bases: TGTGCCAGCAGTGAAGCGCCAATCTTCTCTAGTTCCTACGAGCAGTACTTC. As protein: CASSEAPIFSSSYEQYF.

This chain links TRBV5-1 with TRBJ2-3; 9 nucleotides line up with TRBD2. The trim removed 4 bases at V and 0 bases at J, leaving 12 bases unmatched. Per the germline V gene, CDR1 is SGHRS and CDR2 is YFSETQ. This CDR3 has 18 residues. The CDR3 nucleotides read TGCGCCAGCAGCCTGTTGGCGGGAGGGCATACTAGCACAGATACGCAGTATTTT. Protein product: CASSLLAGGHTSTDTQYF.

For the CDR3, the DNA is TGTGCCAGCAGATGGACAGGGACAACCGGGGAGCTGTTTTTT. The encoded protein is CASRWTGTTGELFF. The chain recombines TRBV6-4 with TRBJ2-2; 8 bases match TRBD1. CDR3 size: 14 residues. V dropped 6 bases and J dropped 5; count of bases not matched to a gene: 5. Germline lookup yields CDR1 MRHNA and CDR2 SNTAGT.

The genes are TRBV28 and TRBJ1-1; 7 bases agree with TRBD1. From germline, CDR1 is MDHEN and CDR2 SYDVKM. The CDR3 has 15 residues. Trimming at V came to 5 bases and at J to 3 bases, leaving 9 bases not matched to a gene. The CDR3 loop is CASSPRDSFYTEAFF. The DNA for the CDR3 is TGTGCCAGCAGTCCTCGGGACAGCTTTTACACTGAAGCTTTCTTT.

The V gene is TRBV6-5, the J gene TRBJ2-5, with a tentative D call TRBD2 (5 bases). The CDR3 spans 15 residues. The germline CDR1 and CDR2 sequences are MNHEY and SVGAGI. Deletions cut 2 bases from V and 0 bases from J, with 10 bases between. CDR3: CASSYGSPYQETQYF. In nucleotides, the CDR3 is TGTGCCAGCAGTTACGGGAGCCCGTACCAAGAGACCCAGTACTTC.

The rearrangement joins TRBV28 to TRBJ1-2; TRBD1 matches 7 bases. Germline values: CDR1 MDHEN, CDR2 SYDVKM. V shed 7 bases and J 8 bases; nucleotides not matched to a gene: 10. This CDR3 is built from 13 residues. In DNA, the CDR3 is TGTGCCAGCACCGAAGGACAGGCCGAGGGCTACACCTTC. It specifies CASTEGQAEGYTF.

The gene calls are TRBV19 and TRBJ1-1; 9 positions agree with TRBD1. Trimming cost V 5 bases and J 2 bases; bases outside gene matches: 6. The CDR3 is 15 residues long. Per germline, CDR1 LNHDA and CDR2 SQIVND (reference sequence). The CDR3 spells CASSGGQGRNTEAFF. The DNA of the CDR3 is TGTGCCAGTAGTGGCGGACAGGGGAGAAACACTGAAGCTTTCTTT.

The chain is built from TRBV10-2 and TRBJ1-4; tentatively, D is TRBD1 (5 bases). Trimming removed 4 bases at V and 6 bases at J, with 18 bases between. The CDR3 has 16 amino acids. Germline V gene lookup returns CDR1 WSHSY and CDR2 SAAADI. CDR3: CASSVTRWGRDEKLFF. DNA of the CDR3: TGCGCCAGCAGTGTGACACGATGGGGCCGGGATGAAAAACTGTTTTTT.

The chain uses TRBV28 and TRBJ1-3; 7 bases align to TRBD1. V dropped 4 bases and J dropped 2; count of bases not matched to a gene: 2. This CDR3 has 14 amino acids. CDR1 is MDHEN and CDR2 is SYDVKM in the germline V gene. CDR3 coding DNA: TGTGCCAGCAGTTCGACAGGGCCTGGAAACACCATATATTTT. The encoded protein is CASSSTGPGNTIYF. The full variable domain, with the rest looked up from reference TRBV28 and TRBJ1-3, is DVKVTQSSRYLVKRTGEKVFLECVQDMDHENMFWYRQDPGLGLRLIYFSYDVKMKEKGDIPEGYSVSREKKERFSLILESASTNQTSMYLCASSSTGPGNTIYFGEGSWLTVV.

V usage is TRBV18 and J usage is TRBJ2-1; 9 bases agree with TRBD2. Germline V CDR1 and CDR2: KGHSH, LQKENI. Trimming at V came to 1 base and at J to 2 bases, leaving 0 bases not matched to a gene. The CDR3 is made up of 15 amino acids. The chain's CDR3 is CASSPLAGAYNEQFF. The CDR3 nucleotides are TGTGCCAGCTCACCACTAGCGGGAGCCTACAATGAGCAGTTCTTC.

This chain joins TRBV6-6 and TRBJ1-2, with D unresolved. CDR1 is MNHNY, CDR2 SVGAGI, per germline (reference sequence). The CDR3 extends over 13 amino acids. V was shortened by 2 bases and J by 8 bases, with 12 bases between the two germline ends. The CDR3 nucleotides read TGTGCCAGCAGTTACGGCCAGGTCGGCGGCTACACCTTC. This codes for CASSYGQVGGYTF.

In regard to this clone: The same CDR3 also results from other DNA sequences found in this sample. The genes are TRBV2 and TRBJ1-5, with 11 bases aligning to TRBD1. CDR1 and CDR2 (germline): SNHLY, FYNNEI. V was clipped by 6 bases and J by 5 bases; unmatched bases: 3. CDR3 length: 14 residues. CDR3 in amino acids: CASSGTGGDQPQHF. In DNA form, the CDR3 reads TGTGCCAGCAGCGGGACAGGGGGGGATCAGCCCCAGCATTTT.